A single sample is the source of the 11 T cell receptor beta chains below, sequenced in a study of cytomegalovirus exposure and HLA in healthy donors. This table comes from immunoSEQ multiplex PCR, and its TCRdb copy is limited to in-frame clones, with some not included. This table holds about 130,000 clones, 75% to 90% found once. The specimen sequenced was PBMCs. The receptors here all came from a woman between 18 and 29 years old in good health and CMV-seropositive.

The chain uses TRBV28 and TRBJ1-1, with D possibly being TRBD1 (6 bases). Germline V gene data show CDR1 as MDHEN and CDR2 as SYDVKM. V dropped 7 bases and J dropped 5 bases, with 14 bases sitting between them. CDR3 length: 13 residues. CDR3 nucleotide sequence: TGTGCCAGCACCAGACAGGCGAGGACTGAAGCTTTCTTT. It yields the protein CASTRQARTEAFF. The complete variable domain, with remaining parts taken from reference TRBV28 and TRBJ1-1, reads DVKVTQSSRYLVKRTGEKVFLECVQDMDHENMFWYRQDPGLGLRLIYFSYDVKMKEKGDIPEGYSVSREKKERFSLILESASTNQTSMYLCASTRQARTEAFFGQGTRLTVV.

The V gene is TRBV7-2, the J gene TRBJ2-7, with TRBD2 matching 9 bases. The V segment lost 2 bases and the J segment 4 bases; nucleotides outside the gene matches: 6. The CDR3 totals 15 residues. Per germline, CDR1 SGHTA and CDR2 FQGNSA. CDR3 region: CASSLTASGEYEQYF. Here the CDR3 DNA reads TGTGCCAGCAGCTTAACGGCTAGCGGGGAGTACGAGCAGTACTTC.

The table lists this clone with a count of one. The chain links TRBV6-1 to TRBJ1-6; D may be TRBD1 (6 bases). The CDR3 contains 16 residues. Germline V gene lookup returns CDR1 MNHNS and CDR2 SASEGT. V gave up 4 bases and J gave up 9 bases, with 19 bases separating them. CDR3: CASSGGQPHRGSPLHF. CDR3 in DNA: TGTGCCAGCAGTGGCGGACAGCCACATCGAGGTTCACCCCTCCACTTT.

This chain connects TRBV7-2 to TRBJ2-5, with a weak D call TRBD2 (5 bases). V lost 2 bases and J 5 bases, leaving 12 bases between the germline ends. The germline gives CDR1 SGHTA, CDR2 FQGNSA. This CDR3 region has 14 residues. In nucleotides, the CDR3 is TGTGCCAGCAGCTTAAGAGGGCGATGGGAGACCCAGTACTTC. Its translation is CASSLRGRWETQYF.

V gene TRBV6-5 combines with J gene TRBJ2-5; 9 nucleotides align to TRBD1. This CDR3 is built from 14 residues. V lost 7 bases and J lost 3; bases outside the gene matches: 6. Germline V gene lookup returns CDR1 MNHEY and CDR2 SVGAGI. The CDR3: CASTGTGKEETQYF. The CDR3 nucleotides read TGTGCCAGCACCGGGACAGGGAAGGAAGAGACCCAGTACTTC.

The genes are TRBV7-8 and TRBJ1-6; unclear D gene. The CDR3 loop spans 14 amino acids. Germline assignment: CDR1 SGHVS and CDR2 FQNEAQ. V lost 1 base and J lost 10, with 11 bases in between. This chain's CDR3 is CASSLGQTESPLHF. The CDR3 DNA is TGTGCCAGCAGCTTAGGGCAAACAGAGTCACCCCTCCACTTT.

V and J are TRBV12-2 and TRBJ1-2; the D call TRBD1 from the table was never checked on the DNA. TRBV12-2 is designated a pseudogene. The CDR3 covers 17 residues. CDR3 nucleotide sequence: TGTGCAAGTCGCTTTCGGACAGGGAGGGCTCGGATCTATGGCTACACCTTC. It yields the protein CASRFRTGRARIYGYTF.

V usage is TRBV27 and J usage is TRBJ1-6, with 7 bases lining up with TRBD1. The CDR3 is 14 amino acids. Germline V gives CDR1 MNHEY, CDR2 SMNVEV (reference sequence). V lost 7 bases, J lost 4 bases, and 4 bases stayed unmatched. CDR3 in DNA: TGTGCCAGCATGTTCAGGGGGTATAATTCACCCCTCCACTTT. Protein: CASMFRGYNSPLHF.

The chain recombines TRBV28 with TRBJ1-1; possible D gene TRBD1, 6 bases. Germline V gene lookup returns CDR1 MDHEN and CDR2 SYDVKM. This CDR3 comprises 12 residues. V gave up 8 bases and J gave up 9 bases, with 16 bases separating them. The CDR3 DNA reads as TGTGCCAGCCGGGACATCCAAGGGAAAGCTTTCTTT. Its protein product is CASRDIQGKAFF.

This clone was detected only a few times. This rearrangement joins TRBV28 to TRBJ1-1; D gene uncertain. The CDR3 consists of 14 residues. Germline CDR1 reads MDHEN; CDR2 reads SYDVKM. Deletions cut 6 bases from V and 5 bases from J, with 16 bases between. The CDR3 nucleotides are TGTGCCAGCAGCTTCCGGCAAGGCAGGACTGAAGCTTTCTTT. Amino acid sequence: CASSFRQGRTEAFF.

The V gene is TRBV19, the J gene TRBJ1-1, with D unclear. CDR1 and CDR2 (germline): LNHDA, SQIVND (reference sequence). Deletions cut 7 bases from V and 3 bases from J, with 12 bases between. The CDR3 length is 13 residues. CDR3 region: CASIGVSDTEAFF. For the CDR3, the DNA is TGTGCCAGTATCGGGGTTTCGGACACTGAAGCTTTCTTT.